Presented here are 22 T cell receptor beta chains from one specimen sequenced in a study of blood T cells in healthy people across ages. With a J-beta primer mix and a sample-barcoded 5' primer, a second PCR ran about 7 to 12 cycles. One entry per CDR3 protein results from TCRdb running MiXCR on the 5' RACE reads. In the table there are about 650,000 distinct CDR3 sequences, 32% of which are singletons. Sequenced material: blood. The receptors stem from an elderly woman in good health.

This clonotype was counted only a few times. This chain links TRBV7-9 with TRBJ1-2, with 11 bases matching TRBD1. Germline CDR1 and CDR2: SEHNR and FQNEAQ (reference sequence). This CDR3 has 16 residues. Germline trimming cut 4 bases from V and 0 bases from J; bases unmatched to any gene: 4. The CDR3, as DNA: TGTGCCAGCAGCTCGGACAGGGGGCCCGCTAACTATGGCTACACCTTC. It codes for CASSSDRGPANYGYTF. Full variable domain (rest looked up from reference TRBV7-9 and TRBJ1-2): DTGVSQNPRHKITKRGQNVTFRCDPISEHNRLYWYRQTLGQGPEFLTYFQNEAQLEKSRLLSDRFSAERPKGSFSTLEIQRTEQGDSAMYLCASSSDRGPANYGYTFGSGTRLTVV.

This clonotype was detected many times. The chain recombines TRBV5-1 with TRBJ2-3; 12 positions agree with TRBD1. Germline CDR1 SGHRS, CDR2 YFSETQ. The CDR3 spans 15 residues. J was trimmed by 6 bases and V by 0 bases; bases with no gene match: 2. CDR3 bases: TGCGCCAGCAGCTTGGGGGACAGGGGGCTGGATACGCAGTATTTT. It is translated as CASSLGDRGLDTQYF. Based on the CDR3 plus reference TRBV5-1 and TRBJ2-3, the full variable domain is KAGVTQTPRYLIKTRGQQVTLSCSPISGHRSVSWYQQTPGQGLQFLFEYFSETQRNKGNFPGRFSGRQFSNSRSEMNVSTLELGDSALYLCASSLGDRGLDTQYFGPGTRLTVL.

Worth noting for this clonotype: A read error may produce the germline difference seen at one junction end. The chain links TRBV24-1 to TRBJ1-5; a possible D gene is TRBD1 (5 bases). Germline CDR1 reads KGHDR; CDR2 reads SFDVKD. This CDR3 is built from 14 residues. CDR3 DNA sequence: TGTGCCACCAAGGGGCGAAATAGCAATCGGCCCCAGCATTTT. Translated: CATKGRNSNRPQHF.

V gene TRBV5-1 combines with J gene TRBJ2-7; 8 bases fit TRBD1. This CDR3 contains 15 residues. J gave up 3 bases and V 1 base, and 6 bases lay outside the gene matches. Germline V gives CDR1 SGHRS, CDR2 YFSETQ. The CDR3 nucleotides read TGCGCCAGCAGCTTGCGGGCCGACAGGGGCTACGAGCAGTACTTC. This encodes CASSLRADRGYEQYF.

This chain joins TRBV18 and TRBJ2-1; D remains unclear. The length of the CDR3 is 14 residues. The V and J ends lost 1 base and 10 bases respectively, with 14 bases between them. CDR1 KGHSH and CDR2 LQKENI come from the germline V gene. The CDR3 loop reads CASSPQAVSYEQFF. DNA for the CDR3: TGTGCCAGCTCACCACAGGCGGTTTCCTACGAGCAGTTCTTC.

This clonotype showed up many times. This sequence joins TRBV30 and TRBJ1-2; D ambiguous. This CDR3 is built from 13 residues. CDR1 is GTSNPN and CDR2 is SVGIG in the germline V gene (reference sequence). V was trimmed by 4 bases and J by 7 bases, leaving 16 bases between them. CDR3 in DNA: TGTGCCTGGAAGTTCAGCAATAATCCTGGCTACACCTTC. It translates to CAWKFSNNPGYTF.

This clonotype was recorded at least ten times. V gene TRBV6-1 combines with J gene TRBJ1-2; D perhaps matches TRBD1 (5 bases). V was shortened by 7 bases and J by 8 bases, with 14 bases between the two germline ends. Germline CDR1 MNHNS, CDR2 SASEGT. CDR3 length equals 12 residues. The CDR3: CASNQGGEGYTF. CDR3 sequence (DNA): TGTGCCAGCAACCAGGGAGGCGAGGGCTACACCTTC.

This rearrangement joins TRBV5-1 to TRBJ2-3; the D is unclear. CDR1 and CDR2 from the germline V gene are SGHRS and YFSETQ. This CDR3 is 14 amino acids long. V shed 0 bases and J shed 9 bases, with 14 bases lying between them. The CDR3 loop is CASSLEVGLTTQYF. The DNA for the CDR3 is TGCGCCAGCAGCTTGGAGGTAGGGCTAACGACGCAGTATTTT.

The genes are TRBV20-1 and TRBJ2-3, with 12 nucleotides matching TRBD2. The germline V gene encodes CDR1 DFQATT and CDR2 SNEGSKA (reference sequence). J was trimmed by 6 bases and V by 5 bases; bases with no gene match: 3. This CDR3 contains 13 residues. CDR3 nucleotides: TGCAGTGCTGGACTAGCGGGGACGGATACGCAGTATTTT. Its protein product is CSAGLAGTDTQYF.

The sample holds many counts of this clonotype. This rearrangement joins TRBV7-6 to TRBJ2-3, with D unresolved. With 1 base removed from V and 4 bases from J, the gap between germline ends came to 6 bases. The CDR3 has 13 residues. Germline V gene sequence: CDR1 SGHVS, CDR2 FNYEAQ. The CDR3 loop is CASSLGVSDTQYF. CDR3 sequence (DNA): TGTGCCAGCAGCTTAGGGGTTTCAGATACGCAGTATTTT.

This clonotype was observed at least ten times. The chain carries TRBV7-8 and TRBJ2-5; 9 bases line up with TRBD1. The CDR3 loop spans 15 amino acids. The trim removed 1 base at V and 7 bases at J, leaving 7 bases unmatched. CDR1 is SGHVS, CDR2 FQNEAQ, per germline. This chain's CDR3 is CASSLVWQGQGTQYF. The CDR3 nucleotides read TGTGCCAGCAGCTTAGTATGGCAGGGACAGGGGACCCAGTACTTC. The full variable domain, completed using reference TRBV7-8 and TRBJ2-5, is GAGVSQSPRYKVAKRGQDVALRCDPISGHVSLFWYQQALGQGPEFLTYFQNEAQLDKSGLPSDRFFAERPEGSVSTLKIQRTQQEDSAVYLCASSLVWQGQGTQYFGPGTRLLVL.

This clonotype has ten or more counts. For the CDR3, the DNA is TGTGCCAGCAGCTCTAGACTAGCGGGGCGAGGCGAGCAGTACTTC. Residues: CASSSRLAGRGEQYF. The chain is built from TRBV7-2 and TRBJ2-7; 11 bases line up with TRBD2. From germline, CDR1 is SGHTA and CDR2 FQGNSA. J gave up 6 bases and V 4 bases, and 8 bases lay outside the gene matches. The CDR3 totals 15 residues. The full variable domain, its missing parts supplied by reference TRBV7-2 and TRBJ2-7, is GAGVSQSPSNKVTEKGKDVELRCDPISGHTALYWYRQSLGQGLEFLIYFQGNSAPDKSGLPSDRFSAERTGGSVSTLTIQRTQQEDSAVYLCASSSRLAGRGEQYFGPGTRLTVT.

This clonotype was recorded a few times. V gene TRBV5-1 combines with J gene TRBJ2-7; TRBD2 matches at 9 bases. This CDR3 is built from 18 residues. The germline gives CDR1 SGHRS, CDR2 YFSETQ. After removal of 4 bases from V and 7 bases from J, the junction contained 21 bases not matched to a gene. CDR3 in DNA: TGCGCCAGCAGCAAATCCGGGACTAGCCAAAATGAGTACAATGAGCAGTACTTC. Translated, it gives CASSKSGTSQNEYNEQYF.

This clonotype was seen ten or more times. The chain uses TRBV20-1 and TRBJ2-7; 8 positions agree with TRBD2. The CDR3 sequence is 15 residues long. Germline V CDR1 and CDR2: DFQATT, SNEGSKA (reference sequence). The V segment lost 6 bases and the J segment 2 bases; nucleotides outside the gene matches: 12. CDR3 protein: CSAELVGTRTYEQYF. CDR3 DNA: TGCAGTGCGGAACTTGTAGGGACTAGGACCTACGAGCAGTACTTC.

This clonotype has just a few counts. This sequence may be a read error, since a much larger clone differs from it by one base. This chain connects TRBV5-6 to TRBJ1-4; D is ambiguous. CDR3 length: 13 amino acids. The germline gives CDR1 SGHDT, CDR2 YYEEEE. CDR3 loop: CASSSGWREKRFF. CDR3 nucleotides: TGTGCCAGCAGCTCCGGTTGGAGGGAAAAACGGTTTTTT.

This clonotype was seen a handful of times. The chain links TRBV20-1 to TRBJ1-1; the D gene is possibly TRBD1 (5 bases). This CDR3 contains 14 residues. Deletions cut 6 bases from V and 1 base from J, with 15 bases between. Germline-derived CDR1 and CDR2 are DFQATT and SNEGSKA (reference sequence). The CDR3 DNA is TGCAGTGCAAGGTCGGGGGATGGGAACACTGAAGCTTTCTTT. It encodes CSARSGDGNTEAFF.

This clonotype has ten or more counts. The chain employs TRBV11-2 and TRBJ1-2; D uncertain. This CDR3 contains 13 residues. Germline CDR1 is SGHAT and CDR2 is FQNNGV. V lost 4 bases and J 2 bases, leaving 8 bases between the germline ends. CDR3 bases: TGTGCCAGCAGCTCCGGACGGAACTATGGCTACACCTTC. This codes for CASSSGRNYGYTF.

This clonotype was counted only a few times. The V and J genes are TRBV15 and TRBJ1-1; 7 bases line up with TRBD1. The CDR3 has 18 amino acids. CDR1 and CDR2 (germline): LNHNV, YYDKDF (reference sequence). The ends lost 0 bases at V and 5 bases at J; junction bases unmatched: 15. CDR3 in amino acids: CATSRDLGTGDGGTEAFF. CDR3 nucleotides: TGTGCCACCAGCAGAGATCTGGGAACAGGGGACGGGGGTACTGAAGCTTTCTTT.

There are a few counts of this clonotype. The genes are TRBV20-1 and TRBJ1-5; TRBD1 is a possible D gene (5 bases). Germline V gene data show CDR1 as DFQATT and CDR2 as SNEGSKA (reference sequence). Trimming took off 6 bases at V and 5 bases at J, with 14 bases between the two ends. The CDR3 spans 13 residues. CDR3 DNA: TGCAGTGCGCATCAGGGACGGGATCAGCCCCAGCATTTT. Translated, it gives CSAHQGRDQPQHF.

This clonotype was seen once. The chain couples TRBV2 to TRBJ2-6; D possibly corresponds to TRBD2 (7 bases). Germline V gene lookup returns CDR1 SNHLY and CDR2 FYNNEI. The length of the CDR3 is 15 residues. The V end lost 7 bases, the J end lost 4 bases, and 14 bases lay between the germline ends. The DNA of the CDR3 is TGTGCCAGCACCTGGGAGGGGGAAGGGGCCAACGTCCTGACTTTC. Translated: CASTWEGEGANVLTF.

A word on this clonotype: This may be a read error: a much more frequent sequence differs by one nucleotide. The V and J genes are TRBV4-1 and TRBJ1-5; D unclear. This CDR3 contains 17 residues. CDR1 and CDR2 (germline): MGHRA, YSYEKL. CDR3 sequence: CASSQEASRHSSQPQHF. CDR3 nucleotides: TGCGCCAGCAGCCAAGAGGCTTCGCGGCATAGCAGTCAGCCCCAGCATTTT.

For this clonotype: It may be a read error: a sequence one base away is much more abundant. V and J are TRBV4-1 and TRBJ2-6; D not certain. The ends were cut back, 1 base at V and 11 bases at J, with 15 bases in the middle. This CDR3 has 15 residues. Per germline, CDR1 MGHRA and CDR2 YSYEKL. For the CDR3, the DNA is TGCGCCAGCAGCCAAGTTTCGGCAGCCCGCCACGTCCTGACTTTC. Its protein is CASSQVSAARHVLTF.